This paragraph reports one T cell receptor beta chain. Data came from immunoSEQ multiplex PCR; TCRdb stores just in-frame clones and leaves some out. This repertoire shows about 220,000 clones, 82% found once; its top ten account for less than 6%. This entry belongs to a study of blood T cell repertoires in COVID-19. Trimming took off 0 bases at V and 6 bases at J, with 12 bases between the two ends. Germline-derived CDR1 and CDR2 are SGHRS and YFSETQ. The CDR3 sequence is 15 residues long. The receptor's source is a woman in her seventies with COVID-19, enrolled during active disease. The J gene is TRBJ2-2, the V gene TRBV5-1; D is uncertain. The sequencing sample was made of peripheral blood. CDR3 in amino acids: CASSLGPQRAGELFF. In DNA form, the CDR3 reads TGCGCCAGCAGCTTGGGGCCTCAGCGCGCCGGGGAGCTGTTTTTT.